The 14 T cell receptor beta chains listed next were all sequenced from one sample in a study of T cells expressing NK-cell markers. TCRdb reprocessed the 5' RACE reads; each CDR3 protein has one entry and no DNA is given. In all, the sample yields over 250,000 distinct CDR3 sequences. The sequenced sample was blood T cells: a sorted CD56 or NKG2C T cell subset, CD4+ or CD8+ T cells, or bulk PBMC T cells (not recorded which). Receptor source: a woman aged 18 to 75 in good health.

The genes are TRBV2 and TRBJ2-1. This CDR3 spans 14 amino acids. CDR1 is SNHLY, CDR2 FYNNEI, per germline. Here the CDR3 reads CASRWQESYNEQFF.

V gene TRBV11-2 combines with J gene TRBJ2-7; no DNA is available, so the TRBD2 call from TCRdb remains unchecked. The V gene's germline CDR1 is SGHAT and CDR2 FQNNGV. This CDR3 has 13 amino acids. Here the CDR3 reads CASSLRASYEQYF.

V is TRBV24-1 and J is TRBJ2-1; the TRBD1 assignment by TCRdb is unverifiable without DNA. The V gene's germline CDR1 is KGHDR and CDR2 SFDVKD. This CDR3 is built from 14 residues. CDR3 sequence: CATSDPGTGVEQFF.

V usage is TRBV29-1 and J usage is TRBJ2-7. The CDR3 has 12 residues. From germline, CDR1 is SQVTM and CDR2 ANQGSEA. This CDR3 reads CSVEGLSYEQYF.

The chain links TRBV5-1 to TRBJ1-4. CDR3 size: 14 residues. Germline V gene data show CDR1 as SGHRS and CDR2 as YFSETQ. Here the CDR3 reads CASSLTPPNEKLFF.

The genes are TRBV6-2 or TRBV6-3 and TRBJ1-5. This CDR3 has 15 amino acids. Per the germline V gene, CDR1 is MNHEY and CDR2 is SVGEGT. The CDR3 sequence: CASKVSTALDQPQHF.

Here the CDR3 reads CASSPTRTSGRAKDGELFF. J is TRBJ2-2 and V is TRBV28; TCRdb gives TRBD2 as the D gene, but with no DNA this cannot be confirmed. Germline-derived CDR1 and CDR2 are MDHEN and SYDVKM. This CDR3 comprises 19 residues.

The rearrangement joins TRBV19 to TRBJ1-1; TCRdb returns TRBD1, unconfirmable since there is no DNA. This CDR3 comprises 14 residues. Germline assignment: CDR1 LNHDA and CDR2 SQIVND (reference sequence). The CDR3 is CASRSIGQNTEAFF.

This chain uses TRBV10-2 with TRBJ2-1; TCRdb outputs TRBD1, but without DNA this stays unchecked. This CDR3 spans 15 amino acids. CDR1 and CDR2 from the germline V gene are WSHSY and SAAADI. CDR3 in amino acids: CASSDWGHGGNEQFF.

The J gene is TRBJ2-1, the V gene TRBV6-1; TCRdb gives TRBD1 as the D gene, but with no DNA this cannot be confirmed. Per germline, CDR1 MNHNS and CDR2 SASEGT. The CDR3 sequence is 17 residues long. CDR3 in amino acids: CASRPRDRRGLYNDQFF.

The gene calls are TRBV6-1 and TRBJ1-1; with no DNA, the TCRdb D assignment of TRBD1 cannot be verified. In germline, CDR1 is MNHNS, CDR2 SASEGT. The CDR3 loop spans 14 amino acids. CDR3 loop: CASSREGMDTEAFF.

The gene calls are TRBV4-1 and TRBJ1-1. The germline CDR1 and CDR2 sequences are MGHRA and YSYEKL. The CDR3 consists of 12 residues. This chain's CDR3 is CASSSRQREAFF.

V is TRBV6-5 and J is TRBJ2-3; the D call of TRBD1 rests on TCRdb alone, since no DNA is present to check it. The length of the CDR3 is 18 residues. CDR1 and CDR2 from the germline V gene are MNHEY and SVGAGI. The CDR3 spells CASSYSFPVGGLRDTQYF.

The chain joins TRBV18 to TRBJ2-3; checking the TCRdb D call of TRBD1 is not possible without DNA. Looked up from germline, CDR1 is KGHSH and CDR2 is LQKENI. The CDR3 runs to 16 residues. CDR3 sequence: CASSLSGQGGTDTQYF. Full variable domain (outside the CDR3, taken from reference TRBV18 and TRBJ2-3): NAGVMQNPRHLVRRRGQEARLRCSPMKGHSHVYWYRQLPEEGLKFMVYLQKENIIDESGMPKERFSAEFPKEGPSILRIQQVVRGDSAAYFCASSLSGQGGTDTQYFGPGTRLTVL.